This T cell receptor (beta chain) was recorded in a study of blood T cell repertoires in COVID-19. The germline V and J ends were trimmed by 0 bases and 2 bases, with 7 bases remaining between them. Germline lookup yields CDR1 SGHTA and CDR2 FQGNSA. The CDR3 is 14 residues long. Followed longitudinally, the Seattle patients had been enrolled during active infection. How the authors handled the data: Amplified reference gene primers provided the basis for estimating nucleated cell counts. Clones were read by immunoSEQ multiplex PCR, and TCRdb kept only the in-frame ones, dropping some. The DNA was the basis for D and trimming; V, J and clone size are from that table. Here the sample spans roughly 240,000 clones, roughly 85% being singletons. This clone was seen repeatedly, ten times or more.

The sample consisted of peripheral blood. This sequence joins TRBV7-2 and TRBJ1-1, with D perhaps TRBD1 (5 bases). The clonotype was recovered from a man over 45 with COVID-19, enrolled during active disease. The chain's CDR3 is CASSLAQGNTEAFF. DNA of the CDR3: TGTGCCAGCAGCTTAGCGCAGGGTAACACTGAAGCTTTCTTT. The entire variable domain, with the rest obtained from reference TRBV7-2 and TRBJ1-1, is as follows: GAGVSQSPSNKVTEKGKDVELRCDPISGHTALYWYRQSLGQGLEFLIYFQGNSAPDKSGLPSDRFSAERTGGSVSTLTIQRTQQEDSAVYLCASSLAQGNTEAFFGQGTRLTVV.